The source of this T cell receptor beta chain is a study of T cells in Graves' hyperthyroidism and ophthalmopathy. Study-wide findings and caveats: Most clonotypes that expanded in the thyroid above 0.001 also showed up in blood.

This clonotype showed up many times. Antigen: not known. This CDR3 region has 15 residues. V was clipped by 3 bases and J by 3 bases, with 14 bases between them. Germline V gives CDR1 MDHEN, CDR2 SYDVKM. Ophthalmopathy cases scored 3 or more on the Clinical Activity Score and 4 or more on NOSPECS grade, with duration below 3 months. Extraction of PBMCs used under 13 ml of fresh peripheral blood. From RNA transcripts, TCR beta CDR3 regions were amplified. Using the HTBI primer set, a first-round RT-PCR was run on the TCR CDR3. MiXCR was run by TCRdb on the multiplex PCR reads, yielding one entry per CDR3 protein. Of 600,000 or so distinct CDR3 sequences in the sample, 12% to 15% were seen once.

Sample: blood. The origin of this receptor is a woman in her late teens or twenties with Graves' ophthalmopathy. The chain links TRBV28 to TRBJ2-5; D is perhaps TRBD2 (6 bases). The CDR3 DNA reads as TGTGCCAGCAGTTTCCTGGGTAGCGGTAAAGAGACCCAGTACTTC. Translation gives CASSFLGSGKETQYF.